A selection of T cell receptor beta chains follows, all from one sample in a study of human T cells and chemical hapten exposure. Via MiXCR, TCRdb re-called the RACE reads, giving one row per CDR3 protein. The sample holds 360,000 or so distinct CDR3 sequences, more than 5% seen once. Source: whole blood, taken in connection with sensitization to the hapten diphenylcyclopropenone (DPC). The receptors originated from a woman younger than 30 with alopecia areata. Some clones in this sample may be carry-over from other donors' samples. CDR3s include the opening cysteine and the closing phenylalanine or tryptophan. The order of the fields is D gene, clone size, J gene, V gene, CDR3 DNA, CDR3 protein. A D gene is named only where the DNA matches it firmly. Some rows have no size entry. The others give once, few or many, or a class for an expanded clone.

>.|many|TRBJ1-2|TRBV7-2
TGTGCCAGCAGCGGCCCGGCCACTCCAACCAAGAACTATGGCTACACCTTC
CASSGPATPTKNYGYTF
>.|many|TRBJ1-2|TRBV14
TGTGCCAGCAGCCCATCGGCGAGAACTACTAGTACCGGGAACTATGGCTACACCTTC
CASSPSARTTSTGNYGYTF
>TRBD2|few|TRBJ2-5|TRBV10-3
TGTGCCATCAGTGGTGGACTAGCGGGAGAAGAGACCCAGTACTTC
CAISGGLAGEETQYF
>.|.|TRBJ1-5|TRBV3-1
TGTGCCAGCAGCCAAGATTTAAAACTCAATCAGCCCCAGCATTTT
CASSQDLKLNQPQHF
>.|few|TRBJ2-7|TRBV7-2
TGTGCCAGCAGCTTGACACGGTTCCCCTACGAGCAGTACTTC
CASSLTRFPYEQYF
>.|many|TRBJ2-1|TRBV5-1
TGCGCCAGCAGCTTGCTGGCGTCCTACAATGAGCAGTTCTTC
CASSLLASYNEQFF
>TRBD1|few|TRBJ1-4|TRBV7-8
TGTGCCAGCAGCTCAGGGGGCGCAGGAGAAAAACTGTTTTTT
CASSSGGAGEKLFF
>TRBD2|many|TRBJ2-3|TRBV2
TGTGCCAGCAGTGAAGGGACTAGATACACAGATACGCAGTATTTT
CASSEGTRYTDTQYF
>TRBD1|few|TRBJ2-1|TRBV11-2
TGTGCCAGCAGCTTATTTGGACAGGGTTCCTACAATGAGCAGTTCTTC
CASSLFGQGSYNEQFF
>TRBD1|.|TRBJ2-7|TRBV5-6
TGTGCCAGCAGCTTCGGTACCGACAGGGTACGTTTCTACGAGCAGTACTTC
CASSFGTDRVRFYEQYF
>.|few|TRBJ1-6|TRBV6-5
TGTGCCAGCAGCCTCTGGGCCGGGGGCTGGAATTCACCCCTCCACTTT
CASSLWAGGWNSPLHF
>.|few|TRBJ2-7|TRBV6-2/TRBV6-3
TGTGCCAGCAGTTACTCTCCCGGGTTGGACTACGAGCAGTACTTC
CASSYSPGLDYEQYF
>.|many|TRBJ2-5|TRBV4-3
TGCGCCAGCAGCCAAGTTTGCTGGCTGTTTCGGAAGGGAGAGACCCAGTACTTC
CASSQVCWLFRKGETQYF
>.|few|TRBJ1-2|TRBV28
TGTGCCATCAGTCCCAACGGGCGGGAAGCCTATGGCTACACCTTC
CAISPNGREAYGYTF
>.|many|TRBJ1-6|TRBV9
TGTGCCAGCAGCTCTGAACCGGGGTTAAATTCACCCCTCCACTTT
CASSSEPGLNSPLHF
>TRBD1|few|TRBJ1-5|TRBV4-2
TGTGCCAGCAGCCCGGGGACAGGGGAGGAATGGCCCCAGCATTTT
CASSPGTGEEWPQHF
>.|few|TRBJ2-2|TRBV6-4
TGTGCCAGCAGTGACGGCCGGGGAACCGGGGAGCTGTTTTTT
CASSDGRGTGELFF
>.|many|TRBJ2-3|TRBV10-3
TGTGCCATGCGGGGTGCGTTGGGAGATACGCAGTATTTT
CAMRGALGDTQYF
>.|many|TRBJ2-5|TRBV20-1
TGCAGTGCTAATGGGGGGTTAGAGACCCAGTACTTC
CSANGGLETQYF
>.|few|TRBJ1-1|TRBV2
TGTGCCAGCACAGACTCAAACACTGAAGCTTTCTTT
CASTDSNTEAFF
>.|few|TRBJ1-1|TRBV20-1
TGCAGTGCTAGTCGGGCATTCGAAGCTTTCTTT
CSASRAFEAFF
>.|few|TRBJ1-6|TRBV4-3
TGCGCCAGCAGCCAGAATACAGGGTTATATTCACCCCTCCACTTT
CASSQNTGLYSPLHF
>.|few|TRBJ1-3|TRBV29-1
TGCAGCGTCATAGACAGGGGAAACACCATATATTTT
CSVIDRGNTIYF
>.|.|TRBJ2-3|TRBV4-2
TGTGCCAGCAGCCAAGTACGAGCATTGGGGACAGATACGCAGTATTTT
CASSQVRALGTDTQYF
>TRBD1|few|TRBJ1-3|TRBV28
TGTGCCAGCACTGAACAGGGGAGAAACACCATATATTTT
CASTEQGRNTIYF
>.|.|TRBJ2-7|TRBV24-1
TGTGCCACCAGTGATTCGACAGCCTCCTACGAGCAGTACTTC
CATSDSTASYEQYF
>.|few|TRBJ2-3|TRBV6-5
TGTGCCAGCAGTTACTCGTTTCAGGGTAGCGCAGATACGCAGTATTTT
CASSYSFQGSADTQYF
>.|many|TRBJ1-4|TRBV11-2
TGTGCCAGCAGCCCCGTTTCACCAACTAATGAAAAACTGTTTTTT
CASSPVSPTNEKLFF
>.|many|TRBJ1-2|TRBV6-2/TRBV6-3
TGTGCCAGCAGAGAGACGGTGAACTATGGCTACACCTTC
CASRETVNYGYTF
>TRBD1|many|TRBJ2-7|TRBV20-1
TGCAGTGCTGGGGGACAGGGGGACTCCTACGAGCAGTACTTC
CSAGGQGDSYEQYF
>.|.|TRBJ2-5|TRBV10-3
TGTGCCATTAGGGACAGCGGGGGTGATGAGACCCAGTACTTC
CAIRDSGGDETQYF
>.|.|TRBJ2-3|TRBV3-1
TGTGCCAGCACCTCCCGCCGGGACCTAACAGATACGCAGTATTTT
CASTSRRDLTDTQYF
>.|many|TRBJ1-1|TRBV20-1
TGCAGTGCTAGAGCGACCGACAGGCCCACTGAAGCTTTCTTT
CSARATDRPTEAFF
>.|.|TRBJ1-6|TRBV6-2/TRBV6-3
TGTGCCAGCAGTTATGACCGGAGGGCCTCCTATAATTCACCCCTCCACTTT
CASSYDRRASYNSPLHF
>TRBD1|few|TRBJ1-1|TRBV4-2
TGTGCCAGCAGCCGAGGGACAGGGCGGAACACTGAAGCTTTCTTT
CASSRGTGRNTEAFF
>.|few|TRBJ2-1|TRBV6-5
TGTGCCAGCAGGGACAATGAGCAGTTCTTC
CASRDNEQFF
>.|many|TRBJ1-4|TRBV29-1
TGCAGCGTTGAAAGCGACAATGAAAAACTGTTTTTT
CSVESDNEKLFF
>TRBD2|few|TRBJ2-1|TRBV18
TGTGCCAGCTCACCTGCTAGCGGGGACATTTACAATGAGCAGTTCTTC
CASSPASGDIYNEQFF
>TRBD2|.|TRBJ2-5|TRBV9
TGTGCCAGCACCAGAAACCCGGGACTAGCGGGGGGGCTCGAGACCCAGTACTTC
CASTRNPGLAGGLETQYF
>TRBD2|few|TRBJ2-7|TRBV6-1
TGTGCCAGCAGTGACCCGGGACTAGCCGCTAGCTCCTACGAGCAGTACTTC
CASSDPGLAASSYEQYF
>TRBD2|many|TRBJ2-3|TRBV18
TGTGCCAGCTCACCACCGGGAGGGCTGCCGGATACGCAGTATTTT
CASSPPGGLPDTQYF
>.|many|TRBJ2-7|TRBV5-1
TGCGCCAGCAGCTTGGGTCAGCCAGGGAGCTACGAGCAGTACTTC
CASSLGQPGSYEQYF
>.|many|TRBJ2-1|TRBV29-1
TGCAGCGTTGATAGGGGTAGGAATGAGCAGTTCTTC
CSVDRGRNEQFF
>.|.|TRBJ2-7|TRBV6-5
TGTGCCAGCAGTTACGAGGCAGGGAGGGAGCAGTACTTC
CASSYEAGREQYF
>TRBD2|.|TRBJ2-5|TRBV20-1
TGCAGTGCTACATCTAGCGGTCACCAAGAGACCCAGTACTTC
CSATSSGHQETQYF
>.|few|TRBJ1-4|TRBV6-5
TGTGCCAGCAGTTACACCCAACCAACTAATGAAAAACTGTTTTTT
CASSYTQPTNEKLFF